These 8 T cell receptor beta chains share one sample of origin, sequenced in a study of blood T cell repertoires in COVID-19. The method was immunoSEQ multiplex PCR; TCRdb's version includes in-frame clones alone and lacks a portion of them. The profile shows roughly 70,000 clones, around three quarters of them singletons. The sample taken for sequencing was peripheral blood. These receptors all stem from a human donor in a cohort sampled during active COVID-19.

The rearrangement uses TRBV11-2 and TRBJ2-5, with D perhaps TRBD2 (5 bases). This CDR3 contains 14 residues. The germline V gene encodes CDR1 SGHAT and CDR2 FQNNGV. Trimming took off 5 bases at V and 5 bases at J, with 15 bases between the two ends. The chain's CDR3 is CASSPRARGETQYF. The CDR3, as DNA: TGTGCCAGCAGCCCGAGGGCTAGAGGGGAGACCCAGTACTTC.

The V and J genes are TRBV27 and TRBJ2-7, with TRBD2 matching over 9 bases. The CDR3 runs 14 residues. In germline, CDR1 is MNHEY, CDR2 SMNVEV (reference sequence). Trimming took 7 bases from V and 5 from J; bases not matched to a gene: 9. The CDR3 coding sequence is TGTGCCAGCACGAGTAGCGGGAGAGGAAACGAGCAGTACTTC. This translates into CASTSSGRGNEQYF.

CDR3 DNA: TGTGCCAGCAGCCAGAGGCTAACGGGACTAAAGAACACCGGGGAGCTGTTTTTT. As protein: CASSQRLTGLKNTGELFF. This chain uses TRBV5-6 with TRBJ2-2; 7 bases fit TRBD2. CDR3 size: 18 residues. Germline CDR1 reads SGHDT; CDR2 reads YYEEEE. V lost 4 bases to trimming and J lost 1 base; unmatched junction nucleotides: 13. Full variable domain (missing parts from reference TRBV5-6 and TRBJ2-2): DAGVTQSPTHLIKTRGQQVTLRCSPKSGHDTVSWYQQALGQGPQFIFQYYEEEERQRGNFPDRFSGHQFPNYSSELNVNALLLGDSALYLCASSQRLTGLKNTGELFFGEGSRLTVL.

The chain has TRBV28 and TRBJ2-7, with D unclear. The V gene's germline CDR1 is MDHEN and CDR2 SYDVKM. Trimming stripped 7 bases from V and 0 bases from J, with 13 bases between. This CDR3 comprises 14 residues. DNA for the CDR3: TGTGCCAGCACCACTAATTCGCTCTCCTACGAGCAGTACTTC. It specifies CASTTNSLSYEQYF.

This chain uses TRBV5-6 with TRBJ2-5; 9 nucleotides agree with TRBD1. Trimming took 4 bases from V and 1 from J; bases not matched to a gene: 8. This CDR3 is 16 amino acids long. The germline V gene has CDR1 SGHDT and CDR2 YYEEEE. In DNA form, the CDR3 reads TGTGCCAGCAGCACGCCGGGACAGGGTACCCAAGAGACCCAGTACTTC. It is translated as CASSTPGQGTQETQYF.

The rearrangement joins TRBV11-2 to TRBJ1-4; the D gene is possibly TRBD1 (5 bases). Looked up from germline, CDR1 is SGHAT and CDR2 is FQNNGV. Between the trimmed V and J ends, which lost 7 bases and 4 bases, there was a span of 13 bases. The CDR3 length is 14 residues. The CDR3 coding sequence is TGTGCCAGCACCCCGCGGGGGGTTAATGAAAAACTGTTTTTT. It specifies CASTPRGVNEKLFF.

The chain couples TRBV30 to TRBJ1-6; 9 positions agree with TRBD1. Germline V gene sequence: CDR1 GTSNPN, CDR2 SVGIG (reference sequence). CDR3 size: 14 residues. J lost 10 bases, V lost 4 bases, and 8 bases had no gene match. This chain's CDR3 is CAWIQDRGGSPLHF. DNA of the CDR3: TGTGCCTGGATCCAGGACAGGGGAGGATCACCCCTCCACTTT. The full variable domain, completed using reference TRBV30 and TRBJ1-6, is SQTIHQWPATLVQPVGSPLSLECTVEGTSNPNLYWYRQAAGRGLQLLFYSVGIGQISSEVPQNLSASRPQDRQFILSSKKLLLSDSGFYLCAWIQDRGGSPLHFGNGTRLTVT.

This sequence joins TRBV19 and TRBJ1-1; TRBD1 matches 7 bases. Germline CDR1 is LNHDA and CDR2 is SQIVND (reference sequence). The CDR3 covers 14 residues. Unmatched junction bases numbered 1, after V lost 3 bases and J lost 0 bases. The CDR3 nucleotides read TGTGCCAGTAGTATGGGACAGATGAACACTGAAGCTTTCTTT. Amino acid sequence: CASSMGQMNTEAFF.